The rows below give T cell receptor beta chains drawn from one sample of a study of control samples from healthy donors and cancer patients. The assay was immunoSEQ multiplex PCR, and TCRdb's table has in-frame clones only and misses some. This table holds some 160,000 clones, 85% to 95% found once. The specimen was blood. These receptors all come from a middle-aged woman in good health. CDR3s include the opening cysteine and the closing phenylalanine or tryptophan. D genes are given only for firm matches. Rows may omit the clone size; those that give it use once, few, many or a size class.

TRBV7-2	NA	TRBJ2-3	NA	CASSFQGPTDTQYF	TGTGCCAGCAGCTTCCAGGGTCCCACAGATACGCAGTATTTT
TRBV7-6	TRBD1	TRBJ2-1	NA	CASSLGLGTGGNEQFF	TGTGCCAGCAGCCTTGGCCTCGGGACAGGGGGGAATGAGCAGTTCTTC
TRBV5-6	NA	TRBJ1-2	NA	CASSLQGTTLYTF	TGTGCCAGCAGCTTGCAGGGGACAACCCTCTACACCTTC
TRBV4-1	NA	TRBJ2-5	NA	CASSLTPWGDIQETQYF	TGCGCCAGCAGCCTGACCCCCTGGGGGGATATTCAAGAGACCCAGTACTTC
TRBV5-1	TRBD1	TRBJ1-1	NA	CASSVSIRGQAFF	TGCGCCAGCAGCGTATCGATAAGGGGGCAAGCTTTCTTT
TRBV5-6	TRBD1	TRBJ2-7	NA	CASSLGQGALYYEQYF	TGTGCCAGCAGCTTGGGACAGGGGGCACTTTACTACGAGCAGTACTTC
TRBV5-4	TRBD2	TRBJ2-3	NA	CASSGALAGSSTDTQYF	TGTGCCAGCAGCGGGGCCCTAGCGGGGTCTAGCACAGATACGCAGTATTTT
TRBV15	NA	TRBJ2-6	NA	CATSRDLSGANVLTF	TGTGCCACCAGCAGAGATCTGTCCGGGGCCAACGTCCTGACTTTC
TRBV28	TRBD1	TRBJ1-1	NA	CASPAPGQGNTEAFF	TGTGCCAGCCCCGCCCCGGGACAGGGGAACACTGAAGCTTTCTTT
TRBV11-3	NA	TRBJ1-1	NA	CASSRVPGDTEAFF	TGTGCCAGCAGCAGGGTCCCTGGTGACACTGAAGCTTTCTTT
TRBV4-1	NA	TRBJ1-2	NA	CASSQEMADYGYTF	TGCGCCAGCAGCCAAGAGATGGCGGACTATGGCTACACCTTC
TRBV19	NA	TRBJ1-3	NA	CASTLTSYPSSGNTIYF	TGTGCCAGTACCCTGACGAGTTACCCGAGCTCTGGAAACACCATATATTTT
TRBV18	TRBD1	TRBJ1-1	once	CASSFRQGGNTEAFF	TGTGCCAGCTCATTTCGACAGGGAGGCAACACTGAAGCTTTCTTT
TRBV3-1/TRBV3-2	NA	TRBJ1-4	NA	CASSQSRGDEKLFF	TGTGCCAGCAGCCAATCCAGGGGTGATGAAAAACTGTTTTTT
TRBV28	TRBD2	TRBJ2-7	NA	CASSSPSGTSGYEQYF	TGTGCCAGCAGTTCCCCTTCCGGGACTAGCGGATACGAGCAGTACTTC
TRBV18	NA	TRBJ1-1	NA	CASSPGLNTEAFF	TGTGCCAGCTCACCGGGCCTGAACACTGAAGCTTTCTTT
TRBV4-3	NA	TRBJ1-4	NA	CASSQDVSGTNEKLFF	TGCGCCAGCAGCCAAGATGTCTCCGGAACTAATGAAAAACTGTTTTTT
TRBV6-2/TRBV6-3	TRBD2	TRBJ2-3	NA	CASSETSGGLTDTQYF	TGTGCCAGCAGTGAGACTAGCGGGGGACTCACAGATACGCAGTATTTT
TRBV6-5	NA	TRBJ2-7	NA	CASTYSYWGVYEQYF	TGTGCCAGCACCTACTCTTATTGGGGAGTCTACGAGCAGTACTTC
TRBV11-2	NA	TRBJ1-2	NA	CASSLSGSSNYGYTF	TGTGCCAGCAGCTTATCAGGGAGCTCTAACTATGGCTACACCTTC
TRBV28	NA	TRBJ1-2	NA	CASRNYPGGYTF	TGTGCCAGCAGAAACTACCCGGGTGGCTACACCTTC
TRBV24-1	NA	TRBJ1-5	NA	CATSDRSNQPQHF	TGTGCCACCAGTGATCGCAGCAATCAGCCCCAGCATTTT
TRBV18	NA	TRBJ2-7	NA	CASSPSNYEQYF	TGTGCCAGCTCACCTTCAAATTACGAGCAGTACTTC
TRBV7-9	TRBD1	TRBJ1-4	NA	CASSPRDRLNEKLFF	TGTGCCAGCAGCCCCCGGGACAGACTAAATGAAAAACTGTTTTTT
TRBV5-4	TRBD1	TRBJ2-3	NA	CASSFDPTGIGDTQYF	TGTGCCAGCAGCTTCGACCCGACAGGGATCGGGGATACGCAGTATTTT
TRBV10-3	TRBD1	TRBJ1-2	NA	CAISGKTGDYGYTF	TGTGCCATCAGTGGTAAAACAGGGGACTATGGCTACACCTTC
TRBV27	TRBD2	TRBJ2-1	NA	CASRAGTTLYNEQFF	TGTGCCAGCAGAGCCGGGACTACGCTCTACAATGAGCAGTTCTTC
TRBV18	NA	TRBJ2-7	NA	CASSLARDTNYEQYF	TGTGCCAGCTCACTGGCCCGGGACACAAACTACGAGCAGTACTTC
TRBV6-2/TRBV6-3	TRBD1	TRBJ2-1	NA	CASSYSSRGPYNEQFF	TGTGCCAGCAGTTACTCTTCGAGGGGGCCCTACAATGAGCAGTTCTTC
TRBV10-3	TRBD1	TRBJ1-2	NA	CAISGTGTNYGYTF	TGTGCCATCAGTGGGACAGGAACTAACTATGGCTACACCTTC
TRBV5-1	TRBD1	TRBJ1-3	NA	CASSPPTGDGNTIYF	TGCGCCAGCAGCCCCCCGACAGGGGACGGAAACACCATATATTTT
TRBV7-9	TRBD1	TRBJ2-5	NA	CASEGAGSKETQYF	TGTGCCAGCGAGGGGGCAGGATCCAAAGAGACCCAGTACTTC
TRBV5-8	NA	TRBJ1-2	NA	CASSLGDLAGLANYGYTF	TGTGCCAGCAGCTTGGGGGACCTCGCGGGTCTCGCCAACTATGGCTACACCTTC
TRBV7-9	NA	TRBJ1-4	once	CASSSTSEGKEKLFF	TGTGCCAGCAGTTCGACTTCCGAGGGAAAGGAAAAACTGTTTTTT
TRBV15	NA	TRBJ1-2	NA	CATSRVVALASNYGYTF	TGTGCCACCAGCAGAGTAGTGGCACTCGCCTCTAACTATGGCTACACCTTC
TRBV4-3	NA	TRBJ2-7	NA	CASSLGEGDEYEQYF	TGCGCCAGCAGCTTAGGGGAGGGGGATGAATACGAGCAGTACTTC
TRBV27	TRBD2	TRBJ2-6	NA	CASSHHPSRGGWSGANVLTF	TGTGCCAGCAGTCACCATCCTTCACGGGGAGGGTGGTCTGGGGCCAACGTCCTGACTTTC
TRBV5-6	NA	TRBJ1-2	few	CASSLRAGAYGYTF	TGTGCCAGCAGCTTGCGGGCAGGGGCCTATGGCTACACCTTC
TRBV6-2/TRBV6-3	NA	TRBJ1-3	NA	CASSYSITAQGLTRNTIYF	TGTGCCAGCAGTTACTCGATTACAGCTCAAGGGCTTACGAGAAACACCATATATTTT
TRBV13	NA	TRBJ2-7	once	CASSLGGPGPSYEQYF	TGTGCCAGCAGCTTAGGGGGTCCGGGGCCTTCCTACGAGCAGTACTTC